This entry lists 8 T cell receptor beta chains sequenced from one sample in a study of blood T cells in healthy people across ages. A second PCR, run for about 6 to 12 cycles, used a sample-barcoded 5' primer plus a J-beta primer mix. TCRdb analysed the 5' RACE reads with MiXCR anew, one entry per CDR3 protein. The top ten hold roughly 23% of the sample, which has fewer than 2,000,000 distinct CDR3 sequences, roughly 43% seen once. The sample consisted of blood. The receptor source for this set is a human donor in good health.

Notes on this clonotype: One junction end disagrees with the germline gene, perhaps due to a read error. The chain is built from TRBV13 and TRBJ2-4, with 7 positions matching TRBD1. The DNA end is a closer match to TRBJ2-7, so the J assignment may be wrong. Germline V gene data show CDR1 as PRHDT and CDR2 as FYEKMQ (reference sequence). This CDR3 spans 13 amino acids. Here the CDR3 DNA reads TGTGTCAGCACCAATAACAGGGGCTACGAGCAGTACTTC. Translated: CVSTNNRGYEQYF.

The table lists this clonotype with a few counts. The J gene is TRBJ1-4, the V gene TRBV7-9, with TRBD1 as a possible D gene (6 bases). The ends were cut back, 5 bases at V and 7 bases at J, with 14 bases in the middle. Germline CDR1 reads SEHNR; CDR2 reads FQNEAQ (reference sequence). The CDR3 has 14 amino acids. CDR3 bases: TGTGCCAGCAGCCGAACAGGGCTGGGTGAAAAACTGTTTTTT. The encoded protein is CASSRTGLGEKLFF.

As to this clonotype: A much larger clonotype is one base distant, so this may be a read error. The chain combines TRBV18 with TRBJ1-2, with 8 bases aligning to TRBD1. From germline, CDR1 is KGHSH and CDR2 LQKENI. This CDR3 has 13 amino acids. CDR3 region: CASPPSDRDGYTF. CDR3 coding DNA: TGTGCCAGCCCACCATCGGACAGGGATGGCTACACCTTC.

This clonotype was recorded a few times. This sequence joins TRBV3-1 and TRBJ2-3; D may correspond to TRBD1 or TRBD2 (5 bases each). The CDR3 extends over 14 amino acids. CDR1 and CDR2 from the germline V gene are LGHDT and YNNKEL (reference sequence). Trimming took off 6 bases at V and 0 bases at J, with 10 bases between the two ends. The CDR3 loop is CASRGETSTDTQYF. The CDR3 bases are TGTGCCAGCAGGGGGGAAACGAGCACAGATACGCAGTATTTT.

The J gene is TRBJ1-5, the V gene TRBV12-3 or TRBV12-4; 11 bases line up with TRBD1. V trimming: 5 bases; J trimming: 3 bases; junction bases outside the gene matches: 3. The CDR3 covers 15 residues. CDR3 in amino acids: CASSAGQGVNQPQHF. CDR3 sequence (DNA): TGTGCCAGCAGTGCGGGACAGGGGGTCAATCAGCCCCAGCATTTT.

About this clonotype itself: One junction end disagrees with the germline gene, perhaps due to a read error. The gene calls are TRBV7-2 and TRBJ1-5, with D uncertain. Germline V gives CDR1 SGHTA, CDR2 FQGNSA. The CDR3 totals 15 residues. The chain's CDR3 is CASSLGASPNQPQNF. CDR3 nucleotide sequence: TGTGCCAGCAGCTTAGGAGCCAGTCCCAATCAGCCCCAGAATTTT.

The CDR3 DNA reads as TGCAGCGTTAAGCGGGGGCCGGATACGCAGTATTTT. Its protein is CSVKRGPDTQYF. V gene TRBV29-1 combines with J gene TRBJ2-3; 8 bases fit TRBD2. The CDR3 has 12 amino acids. Germline loops: CDR1 SQVTM, CDR2 ANQGSEA. The J segment lost 6 bases and the V segment lost 5 bases, leaving 4 bases of the junction unmatched.

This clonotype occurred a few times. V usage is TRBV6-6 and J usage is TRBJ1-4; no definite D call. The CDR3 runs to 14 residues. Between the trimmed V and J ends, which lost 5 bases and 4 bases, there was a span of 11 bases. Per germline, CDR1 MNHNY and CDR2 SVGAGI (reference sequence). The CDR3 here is CASSTPANNEKLFF. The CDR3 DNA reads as TGTGCCAGCAGTACCCCAGCGAATAATGAAAAACTGTTTTTT.